This T cell receptor beta chain was captured by sequencing in a study of identical twins. Study-wide findings and caveats: Whereas memory repertoires showed no such difference, abundant cord blood beta clonotypes carried fewer insertions.

A universal primer site was added by template switching, and unique molecular identifiers were carried by the cDNA. TCRdb redid the calling of the 5' RACE reads with MiXCR, one entry per CDR3 protein. The repertoire holds approximately 530,000 distinct CDR3 sequences, with about a fifth as singletons. V lost 7 bases and J lost 0, with 10 bases in between. The germline CDR1 and CDR2 sequences are SGHVS and FQNEAQ. CDR3 length: 15 residues. In regard to this clonotype: The antigen is unknown.

Donors uniformly comprised healthy Caucasians. This sample was also put to use in a study of yellow fever vaccine responses in identical twins. In that study: Twins reportedly had a vaccine T cell response that seemed partly convergent, partly personalized.

The gene calls are TRBV7-8 and TRBJ2-6; D is unresolved. The source material was CD4+ T cells sorted from blood. The sequence came from a woman aged 18-35 years in good health. For the CDR3, the DNA is TGTGCCAGCACACACAGAATCTCTGGGGCCAACGTCCTGACTTTC. Translated: CASTHRISGANVLTF.